This TCR beta chain stems from a study of response to subunit inactivated influenza vaccine. This clonotype was seen more than once but under ten times. Its antigen is not identified. Study results and caveats: It was the authors' suggestion that each seasonal influenza vaccination recruits few new T cells.

The CDR3 runs 15 residues. Germline CDR1 SGDLS, CDR2 YYNGEE. V was pared by 6 bases and J by 4 bases, with 17 bases between. TCRdb passed the RT-PCR reads through MiXCR, listing each CDR3 protein once. In the table there are hundreds of thousands of distinct CDR3 sequences, 15% to 18% of which are singletons. The clonotype comes from a man in his fifties or sixties who received an inactivated influenza vaccine. The material sequenced was PBMCs from blood, taken 11 to 12 days after vaccination. The gene calls are TRBV9 and TRBJ2-1; tentative D call: TRBD1 (7 bases). The CDR3 coding sequence is TGTGCCAGCACCGGATCAGGGGGGCCGTACAATGAGCAGTTCTTC. Protein sequence: CASTGSGGPYNEQFF.